These T cell receptor beta chains were read from a single sample in a study of blood T cell repertoires in COVID-19. Using immunoSEQ multiplex PCR, the repertoire was profiled, and TCRdb retains in-frame clones only, with some absent. The sample records a few hundred thousand clones, about nine tenths being singletons. The sequencing input was peripheral blood. The receptors here all came from a woman in her thirties with COVID-19, enrolled during active disease. Each CDR3 is given with its conserved first and last residue. The D gene is left open where the match is weak. Size is stated for part of the rows, as once, few or many counts, or as a class when the clone is expanded.

size	D	V	J	DNA	CDR3
.	.	TRBV5-1	TRBJ1-2	TGCGCCAGCAGCTCAACCCGGGGCAGGGGAAAATATGGCTACACCTTC	CASSSTRGRGKYGYTF
.	.	TRBV12-3/TRBV12-4	TRBJ2-3	TGTGCCAGCAGCCCCCTTAGCACAGATACGCAGTATTTT	CASSPLSTDTQYF
.	.	TRBV7-9	TRBJ1-1	TGTGCCAGCAGCTTAGAGGCAGGGAACACTGAAGCTTTCTTT	CASSLEAGNTEAFF
.	.	TRBV3-1/TRBV3-2	TRBJ1-4	TGTGCCAGCAGCCAAGGGGGAGCACATAATGAAAAACTGTTTTTT	CASSQGGAHNEKLFF
.	.	TRBV24-1	TRBJ2-1	TGTGCCACCAGGGCAAGCGGGTACAATGAGCAGTTCTTC	CATRASGYNEQFF
.	.	TRBV5-1	TRBJ2-1	TGCGCCAGCAGCTTGGGCCCAGGCGAGGAGCAGTTCTTC	CASSLGPGEEQFF
few	.	TRBV7-8	TRBJ2-1	TGTGCCAGCAGCTTCACCGGGGCCTACAATGAGCAGTTCTTC	CASSFTGAYNEQFF
.	.	TRBV4-2	TRBJ1-2	TGTGCCAGCAGCCAAGATCAAAGACAGGTCCATGGCTACACCTTC	CASSQDQRQVHGYTF
once	.	TRBV2	TRBJ2-2	TGTGCCAGCAGTGAAGCGGGTAGCGTTCGGGACGGGGAGCTGTTTTTT	CASSEAGSVRDGELFF
once	.	TRBV11-2	TRBJ2-2	TGTGCCAGCAGCCTCCTTGGCTCAAATTTCGGGGAGCTGTTTTTT	CASSLLGSNFGELFF
.	TRBD1	TRBV12-3/TRBV12-4	TRBJ1-4	TGTGCCAGCACGGGACAGGGGGGGGAAAAACTGTTTTTT	CASTGQGGEKLFF
.	.	TRBV11-2	TRBJ2-1	TGTGCCAGCAGCCCCTCAGGAGACTACTACAATGAGCAGTTCTTC	CASSPSGDYYNEQFF
.	.	TRBV3-1/TRBV3-2	TRBJ1-1	TGTGCCAGCAGCCAGGCTTTTCAAATGGTTACTGAAGCTTTCTTT	CASSQAFQMVTEAFF
.	TRBD1	TRBV10-3	TRBJ1-2	TGTGCCATCAGTGAGGCCGGGACAGGGGTATATGGCTACACCTTC	CAISEAGTGVYGYTF
.	.	TRBV2	TRBJ2-1	TGTGCCAGCAAGTTACAGAGAGACAATGAGCAGTTCTTC	CASKLQRDNEQFF
.	TRBD2	TRBV3-1/TRBV3-2	TRBJ2-7	TGTGCCAGCAGTTTCCTGGGGAGCGGGGGGGCCTACGAGCAGTACTTC	CASSFLGSGGAYEQYF
.	TRBD2	TRBV7-9	TRBJ2-7	TGTGCCAGCAGCCAACACGGACTAGCGGGGGGAAAATCCTACGAGCAGTACTTC	CASSQHGLAGGKSYEQYF
.	TRBD1	TRBV5-4	TRBJ1-1	TGTGCCAGCAGCTGGGGACAGGGTACTGAAGCTTTCTTT	CASSWGQGTEAFF
.	.	TRBV5-1	TRBJ1-4	TGCGCCAGCAGCCCAAGGAGTGGAGGAGGGGAAAAACTGTTTTTT	CASSPRSGGGEKLFF
.	.	TRBV7-6	TRBJ1-6	TGTGCCAGCAGCTTAGGAGGGGGGGCCAATTCACCCCTCCACTTT	CASSLGGGANSPLHF
.	.	TRBV7-8	TRBJ2-7	TGTGCCAGCAGCTTATTTGCGATTATAGACTCCTACGAGCAGTACTTC	CASSLFAIIDSYEQYF
.	.	TRBV7-8	TRBJ2-5	TGTGCCAGCAGCTTCGGGGTTTCCCCCGATTTAGAGACCCAGTACTTC	CASSFGVSPDLETQYF
.	TRBD1	TRBV7-2	TRBJ2-7	TGTGCCAGCAGCTTAGGGACAGGGTACTACGAGCAGTACTTC	CASSLGTGYYEQYF
.	.	TRBV29-1	TRBJ2-1	TGCAGCGTCGTCGTTCAGGGTAGGAACAATGAGCAGTTCTTC	CSVVVQGRNNEQFF
.	TRBD1	TRBV27	TRBJ1-2	TGTGCCAGCAGTTTTCGAGTCGGACAGGGGAGGGTTGGCTACACCTTC	CASSFRVGQGRVGYTF
.	.	TRBV5-1	TRBJ2-2	TGCGCCAGCAGCCCGTCGGGGAACACCGGGGAGCTGTTTTTT	CASSPSGNTGELFF
.	.	TRBV10-3	TRBJ2-1	TGTGCCATCAGTGAGTCTGGGCTCAGCAATGAGCAGTTCTTC	CAISESGLSNEQFF
.	.	TRBV4-1	TRBJ1-6	TGCGCCAGCAGCCAAGGGGCAGGTTACAATTCACCCCTCCACTTT	CASSQGAGYNSPLHF
.	.	TRBV15	TRBJ1-2	TGTGCCACCAGCAGAGATAACAGGGTCTATGGCTACACCTTC	CATSRDNRVYGYTF
.	.	TRBV12-3/TRBV12-4	TRBJ1-2	TGTGCCAGCACCCCCGGGGGGAACTATGGCTACACCTTC	CASTPGGNYGYTF
.	.	TRBV7-8	TRBJ1-2	TGTGCCAGCAGCCGGGACCGCGGGACGGCCATGGTTGGTGGCTACACCTTC	CASSRDRGTAMVGGYTF
once	.	TRBV12-3/TRBV12-4	TRBJ2-7	TGTGCCAGCAAAGGGGCAGGGGAGCAGTACTTC	CASKGAGEQYF
.	TRBD1	TRBV19	TRBJ1-3	TGTGCCAGTAACGACAGGGTTCGTGGAAACACCATATATTTT	CASNDRVRGNTIYF
.	TRBD1	TRBV25-1	TRBJ1-4	TGTGCCAGCAGTCCTCGGACAGGGGTCGATGAAAAACTGTTTTTT	CASSPRTGVDEKLFF
.	.	TRBV11-2	TRBJ1-1	TGTGCCAGCAGCTTAGGAGTGGTGAACACTGAAGCTTTCTTT	CASSLGVVNTEAFF
.	.	TRBV7-9	TRBJ2-5	TGTGCCAGCAGCTTAGACCCCGGCAGGTTGCAAGAGACCCAGTACTTC	CASSLDPGRLQETQYF
.	TRBD2	TRBV10-1	TRBJ2-3	TGCGCCAGCAGTGAGTCGGTTAGCGGGGGTCAAGATACGCAGTATTTT	CASSESVSGGQDTQYF
.	.	TRBV6-5	TRBJ1-3	TGTGCCAGCAGTTACTCTTCAGGGAGGCCTGGAAACACCATATATTTT	CASSYSSGRPGNTIYF
.	.	TRBV5-1	TRBJ2-5	TGCGCCAGCAGCTCACTAGTGAATGAGGAGACCCAGTACTTC	CASSSLVNEETQYF
.	TRBD1	TRBV14	TRBJ2-5	TGTGCCAGCAGCCAAGATATGTTAGGGACAGGGGGCGCGGGCGAGACCCAGTACTTC	CASSQDMLGTGGAGETQYF
.	TRBD1	TRBV24-1	TRBJ2-7	TGTGCCACCAGCAACTCAGGGGGTCCCTACGAGCAGTACTTC	CATSNSGGPYEQYF
.	.	TRBV27	TRBJ1-2	TGTGCCAGCAGCCTAACCCCTAACTATGGCTACACCTTC	CASSLTPNYGYTF
.	TRBD2	TRBV27	TRBJ2-2	TGTGCCAGCAGAAGACTAGCGGGGGTGCCCGGGGAGCTGTTTTTT	CASRRLAGVPGELFF
.	.	TRBV6-5	TRBJ2-7	TGTGCCAGCACTCAACTCACCCCCTACGAGCAGTACTTC	CASTQLTPYEQYF
.	.	TRBV6-5	TRBJ2-3	TGTGCCAGCAGTTTCGGGGGAAGCACAGATACGCAGTATTTT	CASSFGGSTDTQYF
.	.	TRBV6-5	TRBJ1-2	TGTGCCACTTCGGTGGGGGGTTTGACGAACTATGGCTACACCTTC	CATSVGGLTNYGYTF
.	.	TRBV15	TRBJ1-2	TGTGCCACCAGCACGGAATGGGGCAGAGAATATGGCTACACCTTC	CATSTEWGREYGYTF
.	TRBD1	TRBV27	TRBJ1-1	TGTGCCAGCAGTTTAGGATGGGGACAGGGGGCTTCTGAAGCTTTCTTT	CASSLGWGQGASEAFF
.	.	TRBV5-1	TRBJ2-1	TGCGCCAGCAGCTACGACAGCTACAATGAGCAGTTCTTC	CASSYDSYNEQFF
.	.	TRBV2	TRBJ1-2	TGTGCCAGCAGTGAAGGTGGGCAGTATGGCTACACCTTC	CASSEGGQYGYTF
.	.	TRBV7-9	TRBJ1-1	TGTGCCAGCGTGGGGCCTAGAGGGGGTGAAGCTTTCTTT	CASVGPRGGEAFF
.	TRBD1	TRBV11-2	TRBJ1-2	TGTGCCAGCAGCCCCGGGGCAGGGGGCATCGTCTGGGATGGCTACACCTTC	CASSPGAGGIVWDGYTF
.	TRBD2	TRBV19	TRBJ2-1	TGTGCCAGTACCGTCGTGACAGCGGGAGTAAATGAGCAGTTCTTC	CASTVVTAGVNEQFF
.	TRBD1	TRBV11-2	TRBJ1-2	TGTGCCAGCAGCTCACTTGCGGGACAGGGAGTTCGTCTTAACTATGGCTACACCTTC	CASSSLAGQGVRLNYGYTF
.	TRBD1	TRBV24-1	TRBJ1-2	TGTGCCACCAGTGATTACTCCCGGGACAGCTATGGCTACACCTTC	CATSDYSRDSYGYTF
.	.	TRBV12-3/TRBV12-4	TRBJ2-7	TGTGCCAGCAGTTTCAGCAGGGACGAGCAGTACTTC	CASSFSRDEQYF
.	TRBD1	TRBV27	TRBJ1-2	TGTGCCAGCAGTTGGACCGGGACAGGGAGAGGCTACACCTTC	CASSWTGTGRGYTF